These 4 T cell receptor beta chains were all obtained from the same sample, sequenced in a study of cytomegalovirus exposure and HLA in healthy donors. Measured with immunoSEQ multiplex PCR; TCRdb has only the in-frame clones, and not every one. The table records approximately 58,000 clones, 85% to 95% of them present only once. Input material: PBMCs. The origin of the receptors is a woman younger than 35 in good health and CMV-seropositive.

The chain carries TRBV13 and TRBJ2-7, with D possibly being TRBD1 (6 bases). V was pared by 4 bases and J by 4 bases, with 11 bases between. Germline V gene sequence: CDR1 PRHDT, CDR2 FYEKMQ (reference sequence). This CDR3 region has 13 residues. The CDR3 bases are TGTGCCAGCAGCTCCAGTACAGGGTACGAGCAGTACTTC. Translating gives CASSSSTGYEQYF. Full variable domain (outside the CDR3, taken from reference TRBV13 and TRBJ2-7): AAGVIQSPRHLIKEKRETATLKCYPIPRHDTVYWYQQGPGQDPQFLISFYEKMQSDKGSIPDRFSAQQFSDYHSELNMSSLELGDSALYFCASSSSTGYEQYFGPGTRLTVT.

The DNA of the CDR3 is TGTGCCAGCAGTATTTGGCGGGAGGCGAACACCGGGGAGCTGTTTTTT. Protein: CASSIWREANTGELFF. The chain carries TRBV6-6 and TRBJ2-2, with 8 positions matching TRBD2. Germline CDR1 MNHNY, CDR2 SVGAGI (reference sequence). The V segment lost 5 bases and the J segment 0 bases; nucleotides outside the gene matches: 5. This CDR3 comprises 16 residues.

For this clone: The junction departs from the called germline gene at one end, perhaps through a read error. The chain joins TRBV7-7 to TRBJ2-3; weak D call: TRBD1 (5 bases). This CDR3 has 14 residues. The germline V gene encodes CDR1 SSHAT and CDR2 FNYEAQ (reference sequence). CDR3 region: CASSPGASTDTQYF. The CDR3 DNA reads as TGTGCTAGCAGCCCTGGGGCTAGCACAGATACGCAGTATTTT.

The V and J genes are TRBV5-6 and TRBJ2-5; 10 nucleotides match TRBD2. CDR3 size: 17 residues. Germline V CDR1 and CDR2: SGHDT, YYEEEE. V gave up 3 bases and J gave up 2 bases; unmatched junction bases: 10. The CDR3 spells CASSSFLAGEGQETQYF. The CDR3 bases are TGTGCCAGCAGCTCTTTCCTAGCGGGAGAAGGACAAGAGACCCAGTACTTC.